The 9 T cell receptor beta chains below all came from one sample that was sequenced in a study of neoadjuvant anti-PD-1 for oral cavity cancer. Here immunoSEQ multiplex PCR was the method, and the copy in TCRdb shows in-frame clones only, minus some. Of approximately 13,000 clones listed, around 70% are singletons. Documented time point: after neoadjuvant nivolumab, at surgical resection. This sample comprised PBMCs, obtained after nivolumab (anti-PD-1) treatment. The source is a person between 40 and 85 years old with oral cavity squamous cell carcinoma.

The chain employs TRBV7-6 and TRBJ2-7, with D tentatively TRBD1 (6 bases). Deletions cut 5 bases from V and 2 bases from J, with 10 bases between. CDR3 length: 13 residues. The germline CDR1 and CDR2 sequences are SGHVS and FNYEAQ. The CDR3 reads CASSPGQPYEQYF. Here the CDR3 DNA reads TGTGCCAGCAGCCCAGGACAGCCCTACGAGCAGTACTTC.

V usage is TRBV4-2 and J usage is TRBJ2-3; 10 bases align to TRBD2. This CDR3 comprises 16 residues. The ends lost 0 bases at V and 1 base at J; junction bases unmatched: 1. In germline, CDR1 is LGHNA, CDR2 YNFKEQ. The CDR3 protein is CASSQDLAGGTDTQYF. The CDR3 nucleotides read TGTGCCAGCAGCCAAGATCTAGCGGGAGGCACAGATACGCAGTATTTT.

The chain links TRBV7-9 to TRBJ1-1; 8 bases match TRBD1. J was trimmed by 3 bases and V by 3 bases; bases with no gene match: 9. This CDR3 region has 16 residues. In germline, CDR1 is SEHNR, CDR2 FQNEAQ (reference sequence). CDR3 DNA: TGTGCCAGCAGCTTTCCCGCAGGGGGCGGAGACACTGAAGCTTTCTTT. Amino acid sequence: CASSFPAGGGDTEAFF.

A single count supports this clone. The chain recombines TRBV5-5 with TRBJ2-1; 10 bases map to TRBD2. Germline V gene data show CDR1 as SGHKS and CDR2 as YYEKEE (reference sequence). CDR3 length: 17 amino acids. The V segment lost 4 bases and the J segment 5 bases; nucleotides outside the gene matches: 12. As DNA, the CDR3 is TGTGCCAGCAGCCTTATGGCTAGCGGGAGAAGAAACAATGAGCAGTTCTTC. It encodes CASSLMASGRRNNEQFF.

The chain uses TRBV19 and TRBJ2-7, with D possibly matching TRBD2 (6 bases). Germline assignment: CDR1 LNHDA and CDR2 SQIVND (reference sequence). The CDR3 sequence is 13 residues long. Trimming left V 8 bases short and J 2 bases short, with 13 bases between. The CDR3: CASLGGAPYEQYF. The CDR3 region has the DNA TGTGCCAGTCTGGGGGGAGCGCCCTACGAGCAGTACTTC.

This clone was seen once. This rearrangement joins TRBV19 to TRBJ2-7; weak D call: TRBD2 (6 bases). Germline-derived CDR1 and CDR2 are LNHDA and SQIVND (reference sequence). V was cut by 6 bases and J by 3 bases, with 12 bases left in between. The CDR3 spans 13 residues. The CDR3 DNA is TGTGCCAGTAGCCAGGCGGGGAACTACGAGCAGTACTTC. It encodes CASSQAGNYEQYF.

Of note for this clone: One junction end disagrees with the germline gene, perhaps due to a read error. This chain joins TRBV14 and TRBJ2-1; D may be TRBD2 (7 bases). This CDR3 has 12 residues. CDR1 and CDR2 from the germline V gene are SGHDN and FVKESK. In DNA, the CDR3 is TGTGCCAGCAGCCAAGATAGGGGGACTACGCTCTTC. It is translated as CASSQDRGTTLF.

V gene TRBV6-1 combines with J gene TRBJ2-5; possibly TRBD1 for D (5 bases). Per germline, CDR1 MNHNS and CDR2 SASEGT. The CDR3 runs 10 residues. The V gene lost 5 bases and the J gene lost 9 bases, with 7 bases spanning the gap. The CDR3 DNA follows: TGTGCCAGCAGTTTAGGGGCCCAGTACTTC. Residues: CASSLGAQYF.

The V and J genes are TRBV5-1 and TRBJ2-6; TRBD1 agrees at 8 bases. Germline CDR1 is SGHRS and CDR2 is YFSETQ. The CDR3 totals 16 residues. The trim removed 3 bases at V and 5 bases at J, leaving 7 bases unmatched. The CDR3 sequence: CASSSGQGSWANVLTF. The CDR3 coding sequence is TGCGCCAGCAGCTCAGGACAGGGCTCATGGGCCAACGTCCTGACTTTC.